This T cell receptor beta chain was captured in a study of blood T cell repertoires in COVID-19. The wider study: Sample material is recorded as cDNA or gDNA derived from T cells, B-cell-depleted T cells, or PBMCs.

As processed by the authors: Estimation of nucleated cell counts relied on the amplification of reference gene primers. Generated by immunoSEQ multiplex PCR, the TCRdb table keeps only in-frame clones and is missing some. V, J and clone size are those of that table, while D and trimming were read from the DNA. The data show approximately 93,000 clones, roughly 85% seen once. Trimming pared 10 bases from V and 0 bases from J, leaving 13 bases between. Germline CDR1 is ENHRY and CDR2 is SYGVKD. CDR3 size: 14 residues. The sample comprised peripheral blood. V is TRBV10-3 and J is TRBJ1-5, with unresolved D. This TCR was recovered from a man aged 50 to 59 with active or convalescent COVID-19. CDR3 DNA sequence: TGTGCCACCAATATGGCGGGTAGCAATCAGCCCCAGCATTTT. This translates into CATNMAGSNQPQHF.